Each of the 13 T cell receptor beta chains below was sequenced from the same sample in a study of T cells after yellow fever vaccination. TCRdb recomputed calls from the 5' RACE reads with MiXCR, one row per CDR3 protein. The table records 350,000 to 550,000 distinct CDR3 sequences, approximately 18% of them present only once. This specimen consisted of PBMCs, obtained before the yellow fever booster vaccination. These receptors came from a man between 18 and 29 years old who received the YFV17D yellow fever vaccine.

This clonotype was observed a few times. J is TRBJ1-1 and V is TRBV29-1; D not certain. Germline-derived CDR1 and CDR2 are SQVTM and ANQGSEA. The CDR3 runs to 14 residues. V lost 6 bases, J lost 3 bases, and 17 bases lay in between. In DNA, the CDR3 is TGCAGCGTCCACATTGGAGGGAGGGACACTGAAGCTTTCTTT. Amino acids: CSVHIGGRDTEAFF.

The chain is built from TRBV29-1 and TRBJ2-2, with TRBD2 as a possible D gene (7 bases). There are 14 residues in the CDR3. V lost 2 bases, J lost 5 bases, and 12 bases lay in between. Looked up from germline, CDR1 is SQVTM and CDR2 is ANQGSEA. CDR3 sequence: CSVEWGGRTGELFF. In DNA form, the CDR3 reads TGCAGCGTTGAATGGGGGGGGCGGACCGGGGAGCTGTTTTTT.

The chain combines TRBV5-1 with TRBJ1-1; D is undetermined. The V gene's germline CDR1 is SGHRS and CDR2 YFSETQ. V lost 0 bases and J lost 4, with 16 bases in between. The CDR3 is 16 residues long. For the CDR3, the DNA is TGCGCCAGCAGCTTGGGGCGTTGGGGAGAGGGCACTGAAGCTTTCTTT. This translates into CASSLGRWGEGTEAFF. The complete variable domain, with remaining parts taken from reference TRBV5-1 and TRBJ1-1, reads KAGVTQTPRYLIKTRGQQVTLSCSPISGHRSVSWYQQTPGQGLQFLFEYFSETQRNKGNFPGRFSGRQFSNSRSEMNVSTLELGDSALYLCASSLGRWGEGTEAFFGQGTRLTVV.

This clonotype was recorded many times. In DNA form, the CDR3 reads TGTGCCAGCAGCTTAGTGGTCCCAGATCCTTTACACCTTGCAACTAATGAAAAACTGTTTTTT. Residues: CASSLVVPDPLHLATNEKLFF. The chain joins TRBV7-9 to TRBJ1-4; D not resolved. V was clipped by 1 base and J by 0 bases, with 24 bases between them. Germline V gene lookup returns CDR1 SEHNR and CDR2 FQNEAQ (reference sequence). The CDR3 has 21 residues.

This clonotype was detected only a few times. The genes are TRBV20-1 and TRBJ1-1; 12 positions agree with TRBD1. V trimming: 5 bases; J trimming: 3 bases; junction bases outside the gene matches: 1. Germline lookup yields CDR1 DFQATT and CDR2 SNEGSKA (reference sequence). CDR3 length: 13 amino acids. Written as DNA, the CDR3 is TGCAGTGCTTGGGACAGGGGGCACACTGAAGCTTTCTTT. It translates to CSAWDRGHTEAFF.

This clonotype was found a few times. V gene TRBV7-3 combines with J gene TRBJ1-1; D unresolved. V lost 4 bases and J lost 6, with 12 bases in between. CDR1 is SGHTA and CDR2 is FQGTGA in the germline V gene. The length of the CDR3 is 13 residues. The DNA for the CDR3 is TGTGCCAGCAGCTCCCGGGCTCTTCCTGAAGCTTTCTTT. Translation gives CASSSRALPEAFF.

This clonotype has only a few counts. This chain joins TRBV7-3 and TRBJ2-3; TRBD2 matches 7 bases. The CDR3 runs to 16 residues. V was clipped by 5 bases and J by 2 bases; unmatched bases: 10. Per germline, CDR1 SGHTA and CDR2 FQGTGA. CDR3 amino acids: CASSTLGGKTTDTQYF. CDR3 nucleotide sequence: TGTGCCAGCAGCACCCTCGGGGGGAAGACCACAGATACGCAGTATTTT.

The CDR3 is CAISRGQTNTGELFF. The CDR3 DNA reads TGTGCCATCAGTAGGGGACAGACGAACACCGGGGAGCTGTTTTTT. This sequence joins TRBV10-3 and TRBJ2-2, with 7 bases lining up with TRBD1. V trimming: 5 bases; J trimming: 0 bases; junction bases outside the gene matches: 3. This CDR3 spans 15 amino acids. In germline, CDR1 is ENHRY, CDR2 SYGVKD.

This clonotype was seen ten or more times. Here the CDR3 reads CASSPPRTGEGYTF. The DNA for the CDR3 is TGCGCCAGCAGCCCCCCCAGGACAGGGGAAGGCTACACCTTC. The rearrangement uses TRBV4-3 and TRBJ1-2, with 9 bases fitting TRBD1. The CDR3 spans 14 residues. Germline V lookup: CDR1 LGHNA, CDR2 YSLEER. Losses at the gene ends were 4 bases for V and 8 bases for J; bases not matched to a gene: 8.

There are a few counts of this clonotype. The chain recombines TRBV7-2 with TRBJ2-3; 10 nucleotides align to TRBD2. The CDR3 extends over 17 amino acids. Germline CDR1 is SGHTA and CDR2 is FQGNSA. Germline trimming cut 2 bases from V and 3 bases from J; bases unmatched to any gene: 8. CDR3 nucleotides: TGTGCCAGCAGCTTAATCGTTCGGACTAGCGGTACAGATACGCAGTATTTT. Translation gives CASSLIVRTSGTDTQYF.

This clonotype was seen repeatedly, ten times or more. The chain employs TRBV20-1 and TRBJ2-5; 10 positions agree with TRBD1. This CDR3 region has 13 residues. The germline CDR1 and CDR2 sequences are DFQATT and SNEGSKA (reference sequence). The junction had 4 bases not matched to a gene; V was cut back by 5 bases and J by 4 bases. The CDR3 DNA is TGCAGTGCTTCCCGGGACAGGGGAGAGACCCAGTACTTC. Translated: CSASRDRGETQYF.

In this sample, this clonotype turned up a few times. The rearrangement uses TRBV9 and TRBJ2-3; D may be TRBD1 (6 bases). Germline CDR1 reads SGDLS; CDR2 reads YYNGEE. V was trimmed by 0 bases and J by 3 bases, leaving 8 bases between them. This CDR3 has 14 residues. The CDR3 DNA reads as TGTGCCAGCAGCGTAGAGCAGGGGACAGATACGCAGTATTTT. Protein: CASSVEQGTDTQYF.

The table lists this clonotype with a few counts. This rearrangement joins TRBV27 to TRBJ2-7; D might be TRBD1 or TRBD2, each matching 5 bases. The CDR3 spans 17 residues. V was clipped by 2 bases and J by 6 bases, with 23 bases between them. Germline-derived CDR1 and CDR2 are MNHEY and SMNVEV (reference sequence). The CDR3 DNA follows: TGTGCCAGCAGTTTAGATGTGAGGGGATCTATCGTCGGCGAGCAGTACTTC. This encodes CASSLDVRGSIVGEQYF.